Sequencing of this T cell receptor (beta chain) was carried out in a study of T cell repertoires in cytomegalovirus infection. The overall study: It can be stated that public TCR beta signatures indicated CMV infection as well as a matching HLA type. Study-wide points: Ex vivo responses were dominated by HLA-C-restricted CMV-specific TCR beta clonotypes. Of the TCR beta families, the public ones yielded a cumulative frequency that identified carriers of CMV plus the relevant HLA.

One entry per CDR3 protein, called by TCRdb with MiXCR from the reads. Altogether about 530,000 distinct CDR3 sequences are present, around 27% being singletons, with the ten largest covering over 10%. Regarding this clonotype: What it binds is unknown.

Germline values: CDR1 MNHGY, CDR2 SAAAGT. Trimming took off 4 bases at V and 1 base at J, with 7 bases between the two ends. The CDR3 extends over 13 amino acids. The source of this sequence is a human donor in good health (CMV status not recorded). Some clones in this sample may be carry-over from other donors' samples. Source material: PBMCs. This chain links TRBV6-8 with TRBJ2-5; D is unclear. The CDR3 sequence is CASSSRRQETQYF. CDR3 sequence (DNA): TGTGCCAGCAGTTCCCGCCGCCAAGAGACCCAGTACTTC.